Listed below are T cell receptor beta chains from one sample, sequenced in a study of technical replicates of blood from a handful of donors. This table comes from immunoSEQ multiplex PCR, and its TCRdb copy is limited to in-frame clones, with some not included. Among around 100,000 clones listed, around 95% were seen once. Sequenced: T cells isolated from PBMCs. The receptors were sampled from a human donor in good health. Each CDR3 is given with its conserved first and last residue. The order of the fields is clone size, D gene, J gene, CDR3 length, V gene, CDR3 protein, CDR3 DNA. A D gene is named only where the DNA matches it firmly. Size is stated for part of the rows, as once, few or many counts, or as a class when the clone is expanded.

clone size: .
D gene: TRBD1
J gene: TRBJ2-6
CDR3 length: 19
V gene: TRBV5-6
CDR3 protein: CASSLTHSGTGAGANVLTF
CDR3 DNA: TGTGCCAGCAGCTTGACGCACTCCGGGACAGGGGCCGGGGCCAACGTCCTGACTTTC

clone size: .
D gene: .
J gene: TRBJ2-3
CDR3 length: 14
V gene: TRBV6-5
CDR3 protein: CASSYGENTDTQYF
CDR3 DNA: TGTGCCAGCAGTTACGGAGAGAACACAGATACGCAGTATTTT

clone size: .
D gene: .
J gene: TRBJ2-3
CDR3 length: 17
V gene: TRBV21-1
CDR3 protein: CASRRQGRVMCTDTQYF
CDR3 DNA: TGTGCCAGCAGGAGACAGGGGCGGGTTATGTGCACAGATACGCAGTATTTT

clone size: .
D gene: TRBD1
J gene: TRBJ2-2
CDR3 length: 13
V gene: TRBV18
CDR3 protein: CASSQATGKELFF
CDR3 DNA: TGTGCCAGCTCACAGGCGACAGGGAAGGAGCTGTTTTTT

clone size: .
D gene: TRBD2
J gene: TRBJ2-3
CDR3 length: 13
V gene: TRBV30
CDR3 protein: CAWTSGNTDTQYF
CDR3 DNA: TGTGCCTGGACTAGCGGGAACACAGATACGCAGTATTTT

clone size: .
D gene: TRBD2
J gene: TRBJ2-3
CDR3 length: 14
V gene: TRBV11-3
CDR3 protein: CASSPTSGTDTQYF
CDR3 DNA: TGTGCCAGCAGCCCAACTAGCGGCACAGATACGCAGTATTTT

clone size: .
D gene: TRBD1
J gene: TRBJ1-5
CDR3 length: 14
V gene: TRBV29-1
CDR3 protein: CSAAGTGINQPQHF
CDR3 DNA: TGCAGCGCAGCCGGGACAGGGATAAATCAGCCCCAGCATTTT

clone size: .
D gene: .
J gene: TRBJ2-7
CDR3 length: 13
V gene: TRBV4-2
CDR3 protein: CASSPSSYYEQYF
CDR3 DNA: TGTGCCAGCAGCCCTTCGTCCTACTACGAGCAGTACTTC

clone size: .
D gene: TRBD1
J gene: TRBJ1-5
CDR3 length: 16
V gene: TRBV25-1
CDR3 protein: CASSEDRGDSNQPQHF
CDR3 DNA: TGTGCCAGCAGTGAAGACAGGGGGGATAGCAATCAGCCCCAGCATTTT

clone size: few
D gene: .
J gene: TRBJ1-1
CDR3 length: 12
V gene: TRBV29-1
CDR3 protein: CSGGGGNTEAFF
CDR3 DNA: TGCAGCGGGGGAGGAGGGAACACTGAAGCTTTCTTT

clone size: .
D gene: .
J gene: TRBJ1-2
CDR3 length: 14
V gene: TRBV7-8
CDR3 protein: CASSLENPTSGYTF
CDR3 DNA: TGTGCCAGCAGCTTAGAAAACCCGACAAGCGGCTACACCTTC

clone size: .
D gene: TRBD1
J gene: TRBJ2-7
CDR3 length: 15
V gene: TRBV6-5
CDR3 protein: CASSQGQPFSYEQYF
CDR3 DNA: TGTGCCAGCAGTCAGGGACAGCCGTTCTCCTACGAGCAGTACTTC

clone size: once
D gene: TRBD1
J gene: TRBJ2-2
CDR3 length: 14
V gene: TRBV15
CDR3 protein: CATSRLTGAGELFF
CDR3 DNA: TGTGCCACCAGCAGACTGACAGGGGCCGGGGAGCTGTTTTTT

clone size: .
D gene: .
J gene: TRBJ2-3
CDR3 length: 16
V gene: TRBV4-2
CDR3 protein: CASSQDVGLSTDTQYF
CDR3 DNA: TGTGCCAGCAGCCAAGATGTCGGTCTTAGCACAGATACGCAGTATTTT

clone size: .
D gene: .
J gene: TRBJ1-3
CDR3 length: 17
V gene: TRBV5-1
CDR3 protein: CASSLDVGAVSGNTIYF
CDR3 DNA: TGCGCCAGCAGCTTGGATGTAGGGGCCGTCTCTGGAAACACCATATATTTT

clone size: .
D gene: TRBD1
J gene: TRBJ2-5
CDR3 length: 15
V gene: TRBV5-1
CDR3 protein: CASSRSVGQAETQYF
CDR3 DNA: TGCGCCAGCAGCCGCTCGGTCGGACAGGCAGAGACCCAGTACTTC

clone size: .
D gene: .
J gene: TRBJ2-7
CDR3 length: 15
V gene: TRBV21-1
CDR3 protein: CASSKSTGTFYEQYF
CDR3 DNA: TGTGCCAGCAGCAAATCTACGGGTACCTTCTACGAGCAGTACTTC

clone size: .
D gene: TRBD2
J gene: TRBJ2-7
CDR3 length: 16
V gene: TRBV13
CDR3 protein: CASSHTGTSAPYEQYF
CDR3 DNA: TGTGCCAGCAGCCACACCGGGACTAGCGCTCCCTACGAGCAGTACTTC

clone size: .
D gene: TRBD1
J gene: TRBJ1-2
CDR3 length: 13
V gene: TRBV10-3
CDR3 protein: CAISGYTGVENTF
CDR3 DNA: TGTGCCATCAGTGGGTACACAGGGGTAGAGAACACCTTC

clone size: .
D gene: .
J gene: TRBJ1-2
CDR3 length: 14
V gene: TRBV5-1
CDR3 protein: CASSSDGVNYGYTF
CDR3 DNA: TGCGCCAGCAGTTCTGACGGGGTTAACTATGGCTACACCTTC

clone size: .
D gene: TRBD1
J gene: TRBJ1-5
CDR3 length: 15
V gene: TRBV5-1
CDR3 protein: CASSLTGGINQPQHF
CDR3 DNA: TGCGCCAGCAGCTTGACAGGGGGGATCAATCAGCCCCAGCATTTT

clone size: .
D gene: .
J gene: TRBJ2-7
CDR3 length: 16
V gene: TRBV28
CDR3 protein: CASSRLGLSFSYEQYF
CDR3 DNA: TGTGCCAGCAGTCGGTTAGGACTGTCCTTCTCCTACGAGCAGTACTTC

clone size: .
D gene: TRBD1
J gene: TRBJ1-1
CDR3 length: 15
V gene: TRBV18
CDR3 protein: CASSVQTGEGAEAFF
CDR3 DNA: TGTGCCAGCTCAGTTCAGACAGGGGAAGGAGCTGAAGCTTTCTTT

clone size: .
D gene: TRBD2
J gene: TRBJ2-1
CDR3 length: 13
V gene: TRBV7-6
CDR3 protein: CASSLQTSGRQFF
CDR3 DNA: TGTGCCAGCAGCCTCCAAACTAGCGGACGGCAGTTCTTC

clone size: .
D gene: .
J gene: TRBJ2-1
CDR3 length: 13
V gene: TRBV11-2
CDR3 protein: CASSFPGVDEQFF
CDR3 DNA: TGTGCCAGCAGCTTCCCGGGAGTGGATGAGCAGTTCTTC

clone size: .
D gene: .
J gene: TRBJ2-1
CDR3 length: 12
V gene: TRBV29-1
CDR3 protein: CSVGREENEQFF
CDR3 DNA: TGCAGCGTTGGGCGTGAGGAGAATGAGCAGTTCTTC

clone size: few
D gene: .
J gene: TRBJ1-1
CDR3 length: 12
V gene: TRBV30
CDR3 protein: CAWRGMTVEAFF
CDR3 DNA: TGTGCCTGGAGAGGTATGACAGTGGAAGCTTTCTTT

clone size: .
D gene: TRBD1
J gene: TRBJ2-7
CDR3 length: 14
V gene: TRBV9
CDR3 protein: CASSRRQGAYEQYF
CDR3 DNA: TGTGCCAGCAGCCGAAGACAGGGGGCCTACGAGCAGTACTTC

clone size: .
D gene: .
J gene: TRBJ2-3
CDR3 length: 12
V gene: TRBV30
CDR3 protein: CAWRSPGDTQYF
CDR3 DNA: TGTGCCTGGAGGTCTCCAGGAGATACGCAGTATTTT

clone size: .
D gene: .
J gene: TRBJ2-1
CDR3 length: 15
V gene: TRBV5-4
CDR3 protein: CASTSGYLSYNEQFF
CDR3 DNA: TGTGCCAGCACCTCGGGTTACCTCTCCTACAATGAGCAGTTCTTC

clone size: .
D gene: TRBD2
J gene: TRBJ2-7
CDR3 length: 16
V gene: TRBV2
CDR3 protein: CASSEWGEGRKMEQYF
CDR3 DNA: TGTGCCAGCAGTGAATGGGGGGAGGGTAGGAAAATGGAGCAGTACTTC

clone size: .
D gene: .
J gene: TRBJ2-1
CDR3 length: 14
V gene: TRBV7-3
CDR3 protein: CASSSGKAFDEQFF
CDR3 DNA: TGTGCCAGCAGTTCCGGGAAGGCCTTTGATGAGCAGTTCTTC

clone size: .
D gene: .
J gene: TRBJ2-1
CDR3 length: 17
V gene: TRBV7-3
CDR3 protein: CASSLIGGSPPRDEQFF
CDR3 DNA: TGTGCCAGCAGCTTAATTGGCGGCTCTCCCCCCCGGGATGAGCAGTTCTTC

clone size: .
D gene: TRBD1
J gene: TRBJ2-7
CDR3 length: 16
V gene: TRBV27
CDR3 protein: CASSSLGDREFNEQYF
CDR3 DNA: TGTGCCAGCAGTTCCCTCGGGGACAGGGAGTTTAACGAGCAGTACTTC

clone size: .
D gene: TRBD1
J gene: TRBJ2-1
CDR3 length: 15
V gene: TRBV10-2
CDR3 protein: CASQSQGAAIGEQFF
CDR3 DNA: TGCGCCAGCCAAAGTCAGGGGGCCGCAATCGGTGAGCAGTTCTTC

clone size: few
D gene: TRBD2
J gene: TRBJ2-3
CDR3 length: 16
V gene: TRBV4-2
CDR3 protein: CASSQEEGRGADTQYF
CDR3 DNA: TGTGCCAGCAGCCAAGAGGAGGGGAGGGGCGCAGATACGCAGTATTTT

clone size: once
D gene: TRBD1
J gene: TRBJ2-5
CDR3 length: 14
V gene: TRBV6-5
CDR3 protein: CAIGAGGLGETQYF
CDR3 DNA: TGTGCCATAGGTGCAGGGGGCTTGGGAGAGACCCAGTACTTC

clone size: .
D gene: .
J gene: TRBJ2-1
CDR3 length: 19
V gene: TRBV27
CDR3 protein: CASSLVGGGLVPLYNEQFF
CDR3 DNA: TGTGCCAGCAGTTTAGTAGGGGGAGGGCTAGTTCCCCTCTACAATGAGCAGTTCTTC

clone size: .
D gene: .
J gene: TRBJ1-1
CDR3 length: 18
V gene: TRBV21-1
CDR3 protein: CASSKARQGAFRNTEAFF
CDR3 DNA: TGTGCCAGCAGCAAAGCCCGGCAGGGGGCCTTTCGTAACACTGAAGCTTTCTTT

clone size: .
D gene: TRBD2
J gene: TRBJ2-5
CDR3 length: 13
V gene: TRBV10-3
CDR3 protein: CAIRSGIDETQYF
CDR3 DNA: TGTGCCATCCGTAGCGGGATTGATGAGACCCAGTACTTC

clone size: .
D gene: .
J gene: TRBJ1-5
CDR3 length: 14
V gene: TRBV10-3
CDR3 protein: CAISGGNSNQPQHF
CDR3 DNA: TGTGCCATCAGTGGCGGCAATAGCAATCAGCCCCAGCATTTT

clone size: .
D gene: TRBD1
J gene: TRBJ2-2
CDR3 length: 17
V gene: TRBV2
CDR3 protein: CASSGGQGLAPTGELFF
CDR3 DNA: TGTGCCAGCAGTGGGGGACAGGGGCTAGCGCCAACCGGGGAGCTGTTTTTT

clone size: .
D gene: .
J gene: TRBJ2-1
CDR3 length: 14
V gene: TRBV4-1
CDR3 protein: CASSWLAESNEQFF
CDR3 DNA: TGCGCCAGTTCGTGGCTGGCCGAATCCAATGAGCAGTTCTTC

clone size: .
D gene: TRBD1
J gene: TRBJ1-2
CDR3 length: 14
V gene: TRBV5-1
CDR3 protein: CASRYTGTERGYTF
CDR3 DNA: TGCGCCAGCAGGTACACCGGGACAGAAAGGGGCTACACCTTC

clone size: .
D gene: .
J gene: TRBJ2-1
CDR3 length: 11
V gene: TRBV9
CDR3 protein: CASSAQNEQFF
CDR3 DNA: TGTGCCAGCAGCGCCCAAAATGAGCAGTTCTTC

clone size: .
D gene: TRBD1
J gene: TRBJ1-2
CDR3 length: 12
V gene: TRBV29-1
CDR3 protein: CSVGAGGHGYTF
CDR3 DNA: TGCAGCGTTGGGGCAGGGGGGCATGGCTACACCTTC

clone size: .
D gene: .
J gene: TRBJ2-7
CDR3 length: 12
V gene: TRBV7-9
CDR3 protein: CASSPWSGEQYF
CDR3 DNA: TGTGCCAGCAGCCCCTGGAGCGGCGAGCAGTACTTC

clone size: once
D gene: TRBD1
J gene: TRBJ2-1
CDR3 length: 14
V gene: TRBV7-7
CDR3 protein: CASSSQGAYNEQFF
CDR3 DNA: TGTGCTAGCAGCTCACAGGGGGCCTACAATGAGCAGTTCTTC

clone size: .
D gene: TRBD2
J gene: TRBJ2-7
CDR3 length: 15
V gene: TRBV13
CDR3 protein: CASSRGLAGVYEQYF
CDR3 DNA: TGTGCCAGCAGCCGTGGACTAGCGGGAGTTTACGAGCAGTACTTC

clone size: .
D gene: .
J gene: TRBJ1-1
CDR3 length: 14
V gene: TRBV2
CDR3 protein: CASSERQGNTEAFF
CDR3 DNA: TGTGCCAGCAGTGAAAGGCAGGGGAACACTGAAGCTTTCTTT

clone size: .
D gene: .
J gene: TRBJ1-1
CDR3 length: 14
V gene: TRBV6-5
CDR3 protein: CASSYREGDTEAFF
CDR3 DNA: TGTGCCAGCAGCTACAGGGAAGGGGACACTGAAGCTTTCTTT

clone size: .
D gene: .
J gene: TRBJ2-1
CDR3 length: 15
V gene: TRBV6-5
CDR3 protein: CASSYFGGAYNEQFF
CDR3 DNA: TGTGCCAGCAGTTACTTCGGGGGAGCCTACAATGAGCAGTTCTTC

clone size: .
D gene: .
J gene: TRBJ2-7
CDR3 length: 14
V gene: TRBV4-1
CDR3 protein: CASSQEKGTYEQYF
CDR3 DNA: TGCGCCAGCAGCCAAGAAAAGGGGACCTACGAGCAGTACTTC